The clone carrying this T cell receptor (beta chain) has only a few counts. V lost 2 bases to trimming and J lost 5 bases, with 7 bases between them. The CDR3 runs to 14 residues. Germline-derived CDR1 and CDR2 are MDHEN and SYDVKM. The data belong to a study of T cells in Graves' hyperthyroidism and ophthalmopathy. Study-wide background: The blood sample was taken at first diagnosis, before treatment began.

The authors deemed Graves' hyperthyroidism stable absent ophthalmopathy progression within 18 months. Diagnostic decisions used clinical symptoms, serum thyroxine and TRAb, thyroid ultrasound and orbital computed tomography. Using RNA transcripts as the source, TCR beta CDR3 regions were amplified. First-round RT-PCR with HTBI primers amplified the TCR CDR3 region. TCRdb re-derived calls from the multiplex PCR reads in MiXCR, one entry per CDR3 protein. The repertoire holds around 620,000 distinct CDR3 sequences, with 15% to 20% as singletons. The TCR sequence derives from a young woman with Graves' hyperthyroidism. This sequence joins TRBV28 and TRBJ1-6; D is undetermined. Material for sequencing was blood. CDR3 sequence (DNA): TGTGCCAGCAGTTTACGGGGAAATAATTCACCCCTCCACTTT. Encoded protein: CASSLRGNNSPLHF.